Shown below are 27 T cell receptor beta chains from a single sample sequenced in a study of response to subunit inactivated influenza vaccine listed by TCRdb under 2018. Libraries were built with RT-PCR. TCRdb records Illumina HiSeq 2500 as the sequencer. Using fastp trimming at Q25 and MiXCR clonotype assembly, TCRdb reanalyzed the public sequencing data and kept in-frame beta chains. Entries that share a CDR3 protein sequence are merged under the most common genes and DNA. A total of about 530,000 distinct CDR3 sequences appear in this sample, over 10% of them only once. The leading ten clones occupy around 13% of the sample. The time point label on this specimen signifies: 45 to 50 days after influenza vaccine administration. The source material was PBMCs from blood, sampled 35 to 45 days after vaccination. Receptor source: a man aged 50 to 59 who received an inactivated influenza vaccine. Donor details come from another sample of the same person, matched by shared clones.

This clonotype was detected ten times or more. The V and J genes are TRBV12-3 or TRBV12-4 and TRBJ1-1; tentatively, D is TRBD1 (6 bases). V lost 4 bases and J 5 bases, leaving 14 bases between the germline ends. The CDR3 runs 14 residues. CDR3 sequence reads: CASSYDTGLTEAFF. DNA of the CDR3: TGTGCCAGCAGTTACGACACAGGGTTGACTGAAGCTTTCTTT.

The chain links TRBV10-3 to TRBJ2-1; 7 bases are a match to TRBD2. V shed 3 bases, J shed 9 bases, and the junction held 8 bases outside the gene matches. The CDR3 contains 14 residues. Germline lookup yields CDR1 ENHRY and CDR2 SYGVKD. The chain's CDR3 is CAISDSAGRGEQFF. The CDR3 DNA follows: TGTGCCATCAGTGATTCGGCAGGGAGGGGTGAGCAGTTCTTC.

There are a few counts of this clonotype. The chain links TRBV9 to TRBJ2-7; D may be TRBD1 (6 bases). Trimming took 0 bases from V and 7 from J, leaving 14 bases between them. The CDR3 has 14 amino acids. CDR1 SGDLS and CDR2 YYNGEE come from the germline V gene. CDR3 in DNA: TGTGCCAGCAGCGTAGAGGGGCAGGGGCTAGAGCAGTACTTC. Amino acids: CASSVEGQGLEQYF.

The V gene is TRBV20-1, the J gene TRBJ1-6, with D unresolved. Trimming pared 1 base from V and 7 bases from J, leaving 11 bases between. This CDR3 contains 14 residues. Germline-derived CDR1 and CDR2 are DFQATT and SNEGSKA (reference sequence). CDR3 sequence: CSARGQNNNSPLHF. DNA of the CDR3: TGCAGTGCTAGAGGGCAGAACAACAATTCACCCCTCCACTTT.

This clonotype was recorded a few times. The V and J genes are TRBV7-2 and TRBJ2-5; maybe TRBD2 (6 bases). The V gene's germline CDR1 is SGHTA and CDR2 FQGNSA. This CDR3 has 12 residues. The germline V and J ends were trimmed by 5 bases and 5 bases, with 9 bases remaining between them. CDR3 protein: CASSREMETQYF. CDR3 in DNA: TGTGCCAGCAGCCGGGAGATGGAGACCCAGTACTTC.

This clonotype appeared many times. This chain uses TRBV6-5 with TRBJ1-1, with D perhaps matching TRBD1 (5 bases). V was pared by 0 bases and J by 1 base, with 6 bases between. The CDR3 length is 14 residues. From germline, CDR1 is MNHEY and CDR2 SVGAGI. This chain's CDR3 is CASSYSGENTEAFF. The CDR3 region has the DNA TGTGCCAGCAGTTACTCAGGGGAGAACACTGAAGCTTTCTTT.

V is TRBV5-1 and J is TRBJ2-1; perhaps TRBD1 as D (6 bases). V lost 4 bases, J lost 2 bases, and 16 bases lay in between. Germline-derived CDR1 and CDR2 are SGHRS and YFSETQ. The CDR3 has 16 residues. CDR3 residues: CASSLLRDIAYNEQFF. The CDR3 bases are TGCGCCAGCAGCCTACTAAGGGACATCGCCTACAATGAGCAGTTCTTC.

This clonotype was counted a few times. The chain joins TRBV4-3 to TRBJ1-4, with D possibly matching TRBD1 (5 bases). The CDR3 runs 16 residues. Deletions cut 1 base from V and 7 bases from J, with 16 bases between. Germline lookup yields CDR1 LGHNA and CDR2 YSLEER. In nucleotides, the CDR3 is TGCGCCAGCAGCCAAGGGGGCCCCTCCTCTGGTGAAAAACTGTTTTTT. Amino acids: CASSQGGPSSGEKLFF.

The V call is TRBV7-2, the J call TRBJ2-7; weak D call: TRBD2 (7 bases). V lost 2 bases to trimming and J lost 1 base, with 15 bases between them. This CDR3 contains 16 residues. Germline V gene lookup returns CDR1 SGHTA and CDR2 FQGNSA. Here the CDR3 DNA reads TGTGCCAGCAGCTTACAAGCGCGGGGGCTTTCCTACGAGCAGTACTTC. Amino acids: CASSLQARGLSYEQYF.

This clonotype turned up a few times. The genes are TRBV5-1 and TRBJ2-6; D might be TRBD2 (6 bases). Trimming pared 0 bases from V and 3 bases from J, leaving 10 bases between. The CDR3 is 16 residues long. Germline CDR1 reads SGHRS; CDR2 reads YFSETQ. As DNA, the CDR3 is TGCGCCAGCAGCTTGGTTCACGGGAGTGGGGCCAACGTCCTGACTTTC. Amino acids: CASSLVHGSGANVLTF.

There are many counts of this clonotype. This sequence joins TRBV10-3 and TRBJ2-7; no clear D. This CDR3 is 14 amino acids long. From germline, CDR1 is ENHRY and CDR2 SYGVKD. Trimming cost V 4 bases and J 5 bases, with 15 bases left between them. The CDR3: CAISGNPGLNEQYF. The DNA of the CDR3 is TGTGCCATCAGTGGAAATCCTGGCTTGAACGAGCAGTACTTC.

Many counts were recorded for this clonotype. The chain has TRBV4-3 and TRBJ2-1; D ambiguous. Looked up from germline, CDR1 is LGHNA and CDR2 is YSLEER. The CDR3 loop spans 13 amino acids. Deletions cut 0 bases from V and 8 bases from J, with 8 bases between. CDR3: CASSQERPDEQFF. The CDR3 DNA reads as TGCGCCAGCAGCCAAGAAAGACCCGATGAGCAGTTCTTC.

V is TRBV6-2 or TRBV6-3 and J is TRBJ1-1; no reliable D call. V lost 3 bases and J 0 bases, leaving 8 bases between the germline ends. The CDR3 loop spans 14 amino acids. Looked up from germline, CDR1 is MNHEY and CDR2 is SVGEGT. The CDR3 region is CASSYRELNTEAFF. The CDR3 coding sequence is TGTGCCAGCAGTTATCGGGAACTGAACACTGAAGCTTTCTTT.

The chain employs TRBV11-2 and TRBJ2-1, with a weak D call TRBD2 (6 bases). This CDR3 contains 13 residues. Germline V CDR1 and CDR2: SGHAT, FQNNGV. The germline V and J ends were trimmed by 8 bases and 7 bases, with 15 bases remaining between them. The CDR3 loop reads CASGRDRGNEQFF. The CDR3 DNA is TGTGCCAGCGGGCGGGACCGGGGGAATGAGCAGTTCTTC.

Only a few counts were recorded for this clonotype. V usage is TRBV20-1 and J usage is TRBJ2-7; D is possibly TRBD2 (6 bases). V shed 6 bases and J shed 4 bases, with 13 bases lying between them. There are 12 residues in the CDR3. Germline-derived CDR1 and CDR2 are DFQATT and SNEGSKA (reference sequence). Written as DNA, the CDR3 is TGCAGTGCAGGACTAACGGGGTACGAGCAGTACTTC. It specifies CSAGLTGYEQYF.

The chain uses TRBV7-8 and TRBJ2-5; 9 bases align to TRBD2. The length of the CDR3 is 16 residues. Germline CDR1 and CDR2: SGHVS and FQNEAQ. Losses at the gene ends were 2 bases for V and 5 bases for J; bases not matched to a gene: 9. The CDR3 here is CASSLRASGIGETQYF. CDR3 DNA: TGTGCCAGCAGCTTAAGGGCTAGCGGGATCGGGGAGACCCAGTACTTC.

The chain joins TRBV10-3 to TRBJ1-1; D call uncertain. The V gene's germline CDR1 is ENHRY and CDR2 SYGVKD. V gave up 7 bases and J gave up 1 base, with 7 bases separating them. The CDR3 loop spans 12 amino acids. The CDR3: CAITDGNTEAFF. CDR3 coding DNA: TGTGCCATCACCGACGGGAACACTGAAGCTTTCTTT.

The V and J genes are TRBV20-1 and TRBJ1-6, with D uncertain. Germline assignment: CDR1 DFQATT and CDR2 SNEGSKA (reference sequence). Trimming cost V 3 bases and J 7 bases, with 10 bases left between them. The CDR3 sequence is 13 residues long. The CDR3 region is CSASGVANSPLHF. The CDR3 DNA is TGCAGTGCTAGTGGGGTAGCGAATTCACCCCTCCACTTT.

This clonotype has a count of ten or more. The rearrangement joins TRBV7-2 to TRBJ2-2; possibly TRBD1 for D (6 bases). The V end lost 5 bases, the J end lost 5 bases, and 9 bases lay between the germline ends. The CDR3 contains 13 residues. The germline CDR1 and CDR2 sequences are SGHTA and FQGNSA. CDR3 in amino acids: CASSPGVTGELFF. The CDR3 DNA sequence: TGTGCCAGCAGCCCAGGGGTGACCGGGGAGCTGTTTTTT.

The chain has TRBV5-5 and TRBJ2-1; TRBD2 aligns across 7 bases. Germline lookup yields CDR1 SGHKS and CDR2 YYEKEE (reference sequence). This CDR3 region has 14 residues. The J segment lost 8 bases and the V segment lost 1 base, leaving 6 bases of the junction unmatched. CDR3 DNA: TGTGCCAGCAGCTTGACCGGACTAGGGGATGAGCAGTTCTTC. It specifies CASSLTGLGDEQFF.

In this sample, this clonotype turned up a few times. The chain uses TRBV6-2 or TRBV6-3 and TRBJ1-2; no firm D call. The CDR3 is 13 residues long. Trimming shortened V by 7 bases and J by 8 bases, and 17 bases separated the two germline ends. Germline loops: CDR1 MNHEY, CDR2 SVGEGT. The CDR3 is CASTTGPLAGYTF. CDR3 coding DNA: TGTGCCAGCACGACCGGGCCACTCGCCGGCTACACCTTC.

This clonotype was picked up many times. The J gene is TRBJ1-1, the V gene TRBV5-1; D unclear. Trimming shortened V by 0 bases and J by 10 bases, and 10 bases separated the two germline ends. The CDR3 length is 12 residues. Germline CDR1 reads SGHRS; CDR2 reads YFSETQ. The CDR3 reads CASSLEGEGAFF. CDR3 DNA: TGCGCCAGCAGCTTGGAGGGTGAAGGAGCTTTCTTT.

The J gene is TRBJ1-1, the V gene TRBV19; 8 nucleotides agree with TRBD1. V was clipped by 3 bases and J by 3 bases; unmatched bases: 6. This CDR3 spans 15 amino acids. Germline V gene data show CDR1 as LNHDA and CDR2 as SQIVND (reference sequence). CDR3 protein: CASSMPGQAYTEAFF. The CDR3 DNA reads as TGTGCCAGTAGTATGCCGGGACAGGCGTACACTGAAGCTTTCTTT.

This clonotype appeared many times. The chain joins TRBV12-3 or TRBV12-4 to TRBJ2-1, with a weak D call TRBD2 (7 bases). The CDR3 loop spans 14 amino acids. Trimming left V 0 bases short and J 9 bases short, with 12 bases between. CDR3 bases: TGTGCCAGCAGTTTAGCGGGGGGGCAGGGTGAGCAGTTCTTC. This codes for CASSLAGGQGEQFF.

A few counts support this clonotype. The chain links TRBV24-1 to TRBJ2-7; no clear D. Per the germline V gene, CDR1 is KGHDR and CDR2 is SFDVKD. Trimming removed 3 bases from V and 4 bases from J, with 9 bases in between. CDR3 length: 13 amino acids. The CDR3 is CATSDRQNYEQYF. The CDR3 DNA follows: TGTGCCACCAGTGATCGGCAGAATTACGAGCAGTACTTC.

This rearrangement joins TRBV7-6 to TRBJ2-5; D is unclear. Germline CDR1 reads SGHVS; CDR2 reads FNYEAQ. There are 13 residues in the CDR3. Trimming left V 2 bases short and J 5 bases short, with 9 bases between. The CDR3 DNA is TGTGCCAGCAGCTTAATGGGTTGGGAGACCCAGTACTTC. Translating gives CASSLMGWETQYF.

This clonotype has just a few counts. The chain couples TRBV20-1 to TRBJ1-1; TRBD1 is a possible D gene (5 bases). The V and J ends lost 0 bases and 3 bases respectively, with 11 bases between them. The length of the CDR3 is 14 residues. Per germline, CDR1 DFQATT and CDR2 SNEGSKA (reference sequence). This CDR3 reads CSARDARGYTEAFF. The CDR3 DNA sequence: TGCAGTGCTAGAGATGCCCGGGGGTACACTGAAGCTTTCTTT.